This T cell receptor beta chain stems from a study of T cells in Graves' hyperthyroidism and ophthalmopathy. Study results and caveats: Blood samples included most of the expanded thyroid clonotypes exceeding 0.001. A model of 13 V-J pairs discriminated ophthalmopathy from stable hyperthyroidism.

This clonotype was seen many times. The antigen is not known. Not enrolled were patients with uncontrolled infection, other autoimmune disease, pregnancy or lactation. Every diagnosis used clinical symptoms, serum thyroxine and TRAb, thyroid ultrasound and orbital computed tomography. Authors of the study amplified TCR beta CDR3 regions from RNA transcripts. HTBI primers were used for first-round RT-PCR of the TCR CDR3. One entry per CDR3 protein results from TCRdb running MiXCR on the multiplex PCR reads. Of 600,000 or so distinct CDR3 sequences in the sample, around 15% were seen once. The CDR3 loop spans 12 amino acids. Trimming cost V 4 bases and J 3 bases, with 6 bases left between them. Germline V gene sequence: CDR1 GTSNPN, CDR2 SVGIG (reference sequence).

This sequence joins TRBV30 and TRBJ2-2; D is unresolved. This TCR derives from a woman in her forties or fifties with Graves' ophthalmopathy. Sequencing used blood. The CDR3 nucleotides read TGTGCCTGGACGCCGCACACCGGGGAGCTGTTTTTT. Its translation: CAWTPHTGELFF.